This T cell receptor (beta chain) was identified during a study of human T cells and chemical hapten exposure. A single record per CDR3 protein comes from TCRdb applying MiXCR to the RACE reads. The profile shows approximately 80,000 distinct CDR3 sequences, roughly 10% of them singletons. The germline gives CDR1 MNHEY, CDR2 SVGEGT. Trimming took 6 bases from V and 3 from J, leaving 15 bases between them. The CDR3 is 14 amino acids. Time point indicated: patch test 2, 6 weeks after DPC sensitization. The sample's treatment: therapeutic diphenylcyclopropenone sensitization with weekly scalp DPC. The table lists this clonotype with many counts.

The sequence was obtained from a woman in her 50s with alopecia areata. Some clones in this sample may be carry-over from other donors' samples. Specimen: whole blood, collected in connection with sensitization to the hapten diphenylcyclopropenone (DPC). The chain uses TRBV6-2 or TRBV6-3 and TRBJ2-7, with D perhaps assigned TRBD1 or TRBD2 (5 bases each). CDR3 in amino acids: CASRSTGTDYEQYF. DNA for the CDR3: TGTGCCAGCAGAAGCACCGGGACCGACTACGAGCAGTACTTC.